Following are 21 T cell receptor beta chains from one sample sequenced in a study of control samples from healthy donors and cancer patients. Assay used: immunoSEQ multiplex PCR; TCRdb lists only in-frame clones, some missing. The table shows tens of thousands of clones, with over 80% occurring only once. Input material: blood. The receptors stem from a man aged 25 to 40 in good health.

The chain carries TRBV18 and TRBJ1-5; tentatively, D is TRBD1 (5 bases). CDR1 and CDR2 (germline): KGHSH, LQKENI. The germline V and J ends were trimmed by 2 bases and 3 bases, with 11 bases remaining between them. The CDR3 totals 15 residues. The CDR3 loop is CASSPRDGYNQPQHF. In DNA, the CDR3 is TGTGCCAGCTCACCAAGGGACGGCTACAATCAGCCCCAGCATTTT.

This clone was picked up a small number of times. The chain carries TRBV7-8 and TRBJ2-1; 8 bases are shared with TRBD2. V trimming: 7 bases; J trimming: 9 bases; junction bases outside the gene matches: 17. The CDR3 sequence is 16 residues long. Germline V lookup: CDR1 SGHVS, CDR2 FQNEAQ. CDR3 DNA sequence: TGTGCCAGCAATAAGTATACTAGCGGAGCTTCAGGTGAGCAGTTCTTC. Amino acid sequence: CASNKYTSGASGEQFF.

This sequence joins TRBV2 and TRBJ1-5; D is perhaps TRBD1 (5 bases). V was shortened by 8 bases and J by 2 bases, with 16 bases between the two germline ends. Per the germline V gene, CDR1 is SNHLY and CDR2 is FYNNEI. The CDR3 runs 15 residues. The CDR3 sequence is CASSPGLEGNQPQHF. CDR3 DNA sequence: TGTGCCAGCTCCCCAGGGCTAGAAGGCAATCAGCCCCAGCATTTT.

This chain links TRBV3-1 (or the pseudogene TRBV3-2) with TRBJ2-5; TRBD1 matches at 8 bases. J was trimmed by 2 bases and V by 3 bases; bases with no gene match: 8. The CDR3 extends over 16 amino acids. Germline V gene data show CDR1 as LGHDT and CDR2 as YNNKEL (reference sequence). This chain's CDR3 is CASSQWTGSLQETQYF. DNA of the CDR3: TGTGCCAGCAGCCAGTGGACAGGGAGTTTACAAGAGACCCAGTACTTC.

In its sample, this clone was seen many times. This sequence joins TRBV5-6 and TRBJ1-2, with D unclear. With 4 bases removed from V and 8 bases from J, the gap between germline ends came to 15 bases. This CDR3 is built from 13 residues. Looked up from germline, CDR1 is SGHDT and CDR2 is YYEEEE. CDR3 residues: CASSPDPFGGYTF. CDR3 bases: TGTGCCAGCAGCCCGGACCCCTTTGGGGGCTACACCTTC.

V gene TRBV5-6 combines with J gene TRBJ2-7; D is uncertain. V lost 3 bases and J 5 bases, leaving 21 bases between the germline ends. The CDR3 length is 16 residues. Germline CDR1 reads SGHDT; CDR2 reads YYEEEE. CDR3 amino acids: CASSSKANVLEHEQYF. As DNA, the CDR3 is TGTGCCAGCAGCTCGAAGGCAAACGTTCTCGAGCACGAGCAGTACTTC.

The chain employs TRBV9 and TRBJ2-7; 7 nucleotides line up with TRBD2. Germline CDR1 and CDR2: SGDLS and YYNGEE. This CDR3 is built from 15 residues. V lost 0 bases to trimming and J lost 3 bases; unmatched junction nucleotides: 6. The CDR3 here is CASSVGAGGNYEQYF. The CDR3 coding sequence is TGTGCCAGCAGCGTAGGGGCCGGGGGGAACTACGAGCAGTACTTC.

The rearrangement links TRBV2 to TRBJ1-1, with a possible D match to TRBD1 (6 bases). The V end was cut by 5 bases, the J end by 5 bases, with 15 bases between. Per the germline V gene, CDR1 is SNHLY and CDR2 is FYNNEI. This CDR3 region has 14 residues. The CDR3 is CASSNRQGWTEAFF. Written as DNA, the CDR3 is TGTGCCAGCAGTAACCGCCAGGGGTGGACTGAAGCTTTCTTT.

In DNA form, the CDR3 reads TGTGCCAGCAGTTTACCCCAGGCCTATGGCTACACCTTC. Translation: CASSLPQAYGYTF. This chain uses TRBV12-3 or TRBV12-4 with TRBJ1-2; D remains ambiguous. The CDR3 is 13 residues long. The V end lost 2 bases, the J end lost 4 bases, and 8 bases lay between the germline ends.

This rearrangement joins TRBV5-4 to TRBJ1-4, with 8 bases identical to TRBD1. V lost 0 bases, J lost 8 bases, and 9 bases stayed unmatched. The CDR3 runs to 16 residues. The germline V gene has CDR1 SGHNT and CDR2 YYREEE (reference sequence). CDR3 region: CASSLDSGTGGEKLFF. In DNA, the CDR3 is TGTGCCAGCAGCTTGGACTCCGGGACAGGAGGCGAAAAACTGTTTTTT. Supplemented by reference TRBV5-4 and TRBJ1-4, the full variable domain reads ETGVTQSPTHLIKTRGQQVTLRCSSQSGHNTVSWYQQALGQGPQFIFQYYREEENGRGNFPPRFSGLQFPNYSSELNVNALELDDSALYLCASSLDSGTGGEKLFFGSGTQLSVL.

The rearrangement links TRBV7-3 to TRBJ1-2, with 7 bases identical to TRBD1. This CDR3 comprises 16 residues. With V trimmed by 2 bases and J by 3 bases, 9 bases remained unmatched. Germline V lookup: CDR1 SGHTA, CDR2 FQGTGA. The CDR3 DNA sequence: TGTGCCAGCAGCTTAGTACTCAGGACAGGTGACTATGGCTACACCTTC. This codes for CASSLVLRTGDYGYTF.

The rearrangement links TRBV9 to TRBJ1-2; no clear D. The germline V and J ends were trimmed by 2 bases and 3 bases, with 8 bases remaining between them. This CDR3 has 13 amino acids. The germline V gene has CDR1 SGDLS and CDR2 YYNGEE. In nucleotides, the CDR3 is TGTGCCAGCAGCGTGAAGGGAGACTATGGCTACACCTTC. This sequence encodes CASSVKGDYGYTF.

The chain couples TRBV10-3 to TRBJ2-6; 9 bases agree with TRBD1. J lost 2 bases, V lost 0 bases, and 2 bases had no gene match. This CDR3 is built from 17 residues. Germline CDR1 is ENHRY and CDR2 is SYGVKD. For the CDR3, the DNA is TGTGCCATCAGTGAGTCGACAGGGGGTACTGGGGCCAACGTCCTGACTTTC. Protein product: CAISESTGGTGANVLTF.

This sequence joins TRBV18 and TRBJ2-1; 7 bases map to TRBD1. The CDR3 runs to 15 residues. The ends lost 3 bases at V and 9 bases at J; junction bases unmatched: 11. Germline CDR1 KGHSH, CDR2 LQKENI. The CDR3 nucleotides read TGTGCCAGCTCACCCCTGACAGGGTCCTCGAGTGAGCAGTTCTTC. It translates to CASSPLTGSSSEQFF.

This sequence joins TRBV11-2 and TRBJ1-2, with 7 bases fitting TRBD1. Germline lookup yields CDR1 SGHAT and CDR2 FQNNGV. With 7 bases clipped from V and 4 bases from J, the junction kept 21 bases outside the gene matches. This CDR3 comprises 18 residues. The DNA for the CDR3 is TGTGCCAGCACTCAAACCGGATATACCGGGACAGCGGGCTATGGCTACACCTTC. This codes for CASTQTGYTGTAGYGYTF.

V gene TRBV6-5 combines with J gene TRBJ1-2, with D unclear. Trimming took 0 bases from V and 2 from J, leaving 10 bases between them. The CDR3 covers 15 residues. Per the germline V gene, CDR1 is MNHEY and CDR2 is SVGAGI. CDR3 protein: CASSYSTDGNYGYTF. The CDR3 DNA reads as TGTGCCAGCAGTTACTCGACGGACGGGAACTATGGCTACACCTTC.

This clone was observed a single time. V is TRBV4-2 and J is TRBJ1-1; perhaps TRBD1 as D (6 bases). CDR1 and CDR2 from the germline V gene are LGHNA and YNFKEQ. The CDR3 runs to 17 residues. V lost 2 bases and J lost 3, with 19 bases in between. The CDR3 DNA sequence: TGTGCCAGCAGCCAACGAGGGGGGGAAGCGGTAGACACTGAAGCTTTCTTT. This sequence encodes CASSQRGGEAVDTEAFF.

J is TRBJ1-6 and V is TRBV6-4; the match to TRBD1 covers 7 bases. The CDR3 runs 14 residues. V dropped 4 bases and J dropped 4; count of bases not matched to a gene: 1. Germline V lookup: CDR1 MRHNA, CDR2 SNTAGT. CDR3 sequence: CASSGGQYNSPLHF. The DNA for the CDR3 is TGTGCCAGCAGTGGGGGACAGTATAATTCACCCCTCCACTTT.

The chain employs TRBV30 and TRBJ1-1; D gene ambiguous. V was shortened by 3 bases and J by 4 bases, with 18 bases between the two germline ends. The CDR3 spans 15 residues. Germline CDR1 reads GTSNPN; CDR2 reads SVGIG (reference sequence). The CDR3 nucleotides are TGTGCCTGGAGGTTTGACCAGCAAAGCCGCACTGAAGCTTTCTTT. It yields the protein CAWRFDQQSRTEAFF.

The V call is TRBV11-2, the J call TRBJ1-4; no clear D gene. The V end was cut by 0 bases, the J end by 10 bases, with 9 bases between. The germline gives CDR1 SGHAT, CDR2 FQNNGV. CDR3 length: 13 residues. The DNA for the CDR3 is TGTGCCAGCAGCTTAGATCTAAGGAGAAAACTGTTTTTT. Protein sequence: CASSLDLRRKLFF.

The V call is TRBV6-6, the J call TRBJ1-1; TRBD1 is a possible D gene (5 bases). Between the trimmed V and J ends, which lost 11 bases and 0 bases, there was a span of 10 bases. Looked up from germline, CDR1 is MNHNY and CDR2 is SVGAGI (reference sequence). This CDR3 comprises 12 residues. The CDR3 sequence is CAALGVNTEAFF. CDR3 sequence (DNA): TGTGCCGCTCTGGGGGTGAACACTGAAGCTTTCTTT.